The rows below give T cell receptor beta chains drawn from one sample of a study of T cell responses to AZD1222 COVID-19 vaccine. Assay: immunoSEQ multiplex PCR; the TCRdb copy retains only in-frame clones and omits some. The sample holds 120,000 or so clones, roughly 87% seen once. This sample comprised peripheral blood, obtained on day 0 of MenACWY control vaccination. The receptors were sampled from an adult in good health. CDR3s include the opening cysteine and the closing phenylalanine or tryptophan. The D gene is left open where the match is weak. Expanded clones get a size class; other rows say once, few or many, or leave the size out.

>.|.|13|TRBV28|TRBJ2-5
CASSNPGPQDQYF
TGTGCCAGCAGCAATCCGGGACCCCAGGACCAGTACTTC
>TRBD1|.|16|TRBV5-1|TRBJ2-5
CASSPGQGVLGETQYF
TGCGCCAGCAGCCCGGGACAGGGGGTTTTGGGGGAGACCCAGTACTTC
>TRBD1|.|14|TRBV24-1|TRBJ1-1
CATRATGENTEAFF
TGTGCCACCAGGGCCACAGGGGAGAACACTGAAGCTTTCTTT
>.|.|12|TRBV19|TRBJ1-1
CASSPRNTEAFF
TGTGCCAGTAGTCCGCGTAACACTGAAGCTTTCTTT
>.|once|15|TRBV28|TRBJ1-5
CASKFPAGDNQPQHF
TGTGCCAGCAAGTTCCCTGCGGGCGACAATCAGCCCCAGCATTTT
>TRBD2|few|12|TRBV29-1|TRBJ2-7
CSARGGSHEQYF
TGCAGCGCCCGGGGGGGTAGTCACGAGCAGTACTTC
>.|.|11|TRBV7-9|TRBJ2-1
CASSFQGPQFF
TGTGCCAGCAGCTTCCAAGGGCCCCAGTTCTTC
>TRBD2|.|14|TRBV11-2|TRBJ2-1
CASSGLAGHNEQFF
TGTGCCAGCAGCGGACTAGCGGGGCACAATGAGCAGTTCTTC
>.|.|13|TRBV12-3/TRBV12-4|TRBJ2-1
CASSSTGYNEQFF
TGTGCCAGCAGTTCTACAGGTTACAATGAGCAGTTCTTC
>TRBD1|.|15|TRBV4-1|TRBJ1-2
CASSPAPGQGYGYTF
TGCGCCAGCAGCCCAGCCCCGGGACAGGGGTATGGCTACACCTTC
>.|.|14|TRBV5-5|TRBJ2-5
CASSLAGVRETQYF
TGTGCCAGCAGCTTGGCAGGGGTCCGAGAGACCCAGTACTTC
>.|.|13|TRBV28|TRBJ2-5
CASSLLGRETQYF
TGTGCCAGCAGTCTCCTAGGGAGAGAGACCCAGTACTTC
>TRBD1|once|15|TRBV5-1|TRBJ2-3
CASSLGDRGLDTQYF
TGCGCCAGCAGCTTGGGAGACAGGGGATTGGATACGCAGTATTTT
>TRBD1|.|20|TRBV19|TRBJ2-3
CASSIQRLGSGTGGIDTQYF
TGTGCCAGTAGTATTCAACGCCTCGGATCCGGGACAGGGGGGATAGATACGCAGTATTTT
>TRBD2|.|15|TRBV29-1|TRBJ2-1
CSVATTSGTYNEQFF
TGCAGCGTCGCAACGACTAGCGGAACTTACAATGAGCAGTTCTTC
>TRBD2|.|17|TRBV11-2|TRBJ2-5
CASSSPRASGLQETQYF
TGTGCCAGCAGCTCCCCCCGTGCTAGCGGGCTTCAAGAGACCCAGTACTTC
>.|.|14|TRBV5-1|TRBJ1-4
CASSFDGTLEKLFF
TGCGCCAGCAGCTTCGACGGGACGTTGGAAAAACTGTTTTTT
>.|.|16|TRBV18|TRBJ1-5
CASSPREANSNQPQHF
TGTGCCAGCTCACCACGGGAGGCTAATAGCAATCAGCCCCAGCATTTT
>.|.|14|TRBV10-3|TRBJ1-1
CAISDTADYTEAFF
TGTGCCATCAGTGATACGGCAGACTACACTGAAGCTTTCTTT
>TRBD1|.|13|TRBV12-3/TRBV12-4|TRBJ1-2
CASSRRQGSGYTF
TGTGCCAGCAGTCGACGACAGGGTTCTGGCTACACCTTC
>TRBD1|.|16|TRBV18|TRBJ2-3
CASSPQTGAGKDTQYF
TGTGCCAGCTCACCACAAACAGGGGCTGGCAAAGATACGCAGTATTTT
>.|.|15|TRBV4-2|TRBJ2-3
CASSQGSGSRDTQYF
TGTGCCAGCAGCCAAGGGTCCGGGAGTCGGGATACGCAGTATTTT
>.|once|16|TRBV19|TRBJ1-6
CASGLTGRSYNSPLHF
TGTGCCAGTGGGCTGACAGGTCGCTCCTATAATTCACCCCTCCACTTT
>TRBD2|once|14|TRBV29-1|TRBJ2-7
CSVEGAGGAYEQYF
TGCAGCGTTGAAGGGGCGGGAGGGGCCTACGAGCAGTACTTC
>TRBD2|.|16|TRBV6-5|TRBJ2-2
CASSYGTSGGAGELFF
TGTGCCAGCAGTTACGGCACTAGCGGGGGGGCCGGGGAGCTGTTTTTT
>.|once|14|TRBV7-2|TRBJ1-1
CASSLDSGWSEAFF
TGTGCCAGCAGCTTAGATTCGGGGTGGTCTGAAGCTTTCTTT
>TRBD2|.|19|TRBV11-2|TRBJ2-3
CASSFIGVAGGPGTDTQYF
TGTGCCAGCAGCTTTATCGGGGTAGCGGGAGGGCCGGGCACAGATACGCAGTATTTT
>.|.|14|TRBV20-1|TRBJ2-3
CSASSISATDTQYF
TGCAGTGCTAGTTCCATCAGCGCCACAGATACGCAGTATTTT
>TRBD2|.|18|TRBV7-9|TRBJ2-7
CASSSSGLAGRVRYEQYF
TGTGCCAGCAGCTCATCGGGACTAGCGGGAAGGGTGAGATACGAGCAGTACTTC
>.|.|11|TRBV13|TRBJ2-3
CASSLADTQYF
TGTGCCAGCAGCTTGGCAGATACGCAGTATTTT
>.|.|16|TRBV28|TRBJ1-1
CASRPRIRDMYTEAFF
TGTGCCAGCAGACCTAGGATCAGGGATATGTACACTGAAGCTTTCTTT
>TRBD2|.|16|TRBV6-4|TRBJ2-3
CASSDSGTSGTDTQYF
TGTGCCAGCAGTGACTCAGGGACTAGCGGCACAGATACGCAGTATTTT
>TRBD2|.|15|TRBV28|TRBJ2-7
CASSNPGLGSTEQYF
TGTGCCAGCAGTAACCCGGGACTAGGTTCCACCGAGCAGTACTTC
>.|few|16|TRBV4-1|TRBJ2-7
CASSQSPQGTLKEQYF
TGCGCCAGCAGCCAATCCCCCCAGGGGACTTTGAAAGAGCAGTACTTC
>TRBD1|.|15|TRBV24-1|TRBJ2-7
CATSDRTGTTTSMYF
TGTGCCACCAGTGATCGGACAGGGACGACTACGAGCATGTACTTC
>.|.|12|TRBV19|TRBJ2-3
CASGGRTDTQYF
TGTGCCAGCGGGGGGCGCACAGATACGCAGTATTTT
>TRBD1|.|17|TRBV7-9|TRBJ2-1
CASSLDAGTGVYNEQFF
TGTGCCAGCAGCTTAGATGCGGGGACAGGGGTTTACAATGAGCAGTTCTTC
>.|.|16|TRBV9|TRBJ2-1
CASSVGTIGSYNEQFF
TGTGCCAGCAGCGTAGGGACTATCGGCTCCTACAATGAGCAGTTCTTC
>.|.|13|TRBV7-9|TRBJ2-7
CASSLNGAYEQYF
TGTGCCAGCAGCTTAAATGGGGCCTACGAGCAGTACTTC
>.|.|16|TRBV15|TRBJ2-1
CATSREFGTRHNEQFF
TGTGCCACCAGCAGGGAGTTCGGGACACGTCACAATGAGCAGTTCTTC
>.|few|16|TRBV2|TRBJ1-2
CASSETAGLGGYGYTF
TGTGCCAGCAGTGAAACTGCAGGGCTGGGTGGATATGGCTACACCTTC
>.|once|14|TRBV27|TRBJ2-2
CASRGRANTGELFF
TGTGCCAGCAGGGGACGGGCGAACACCGGGGAGCTGTTTTTT
>.|.|15|TRBV9|TRBJ1-5
CASSPTSTGLQPQHF
TGTGCCAGCAGCCCTACGAGTACGGGTCTTCAGCCCCAGCATTTT
>TRBD2|.|16|TRBV2|TRBJ2-2
CASGETGLAITGELFF
TGTGCCAGCGGAGAAACGGGACTAGCTATCACCGGGGAGCTGTTTTTT
>.|.|14|TRBV3-1/TRBV3-2|TRBJ2-2
CASSQPTRAGELFF
TGTGCCAGCAGCCAACCTACTCGAGCCGGGGAGCTGTTTTTT
>TRBD1|.|16|TRBV24-1|TRBJ2-5
CATSDPPGQGKFTQYF
TGTGCCACCAGTGATCCCCCGGGACAGGGCAAATTCACCCAGTACTTC
>TRBD1|.|14|TRBV5-1|TRBJ2-4
CASSDGQGLDIQYF
TGCGCCAGCAGCGATGGACAGGGTCTGGACATTCAGTACTTC
>.|.|15|TRBV28|TRBJ2-5
CASSRHGTTQETQYF
TGTGCCAGCAGTCGACACGGGACAACTCAAGAGACCCAGTACTTC
>.|.|15|TRBV5-1|TRBJ2-3
CASSLGQMSADTQYF
TGCGCCAGCAGCTTGGGTCAAATGTCAGCAGATACGCAGTATTTT
>.|few|16|TRBV2|TRBJ1-1
CASSDTQVVWNTEAFF
TGTGCCAGCAGTGATACACAGGTGGTATGGAACACTGAAGCTTTCTTT
>.|.|12|TRBV5-4|TRBJ1-1
CASSLGVTEAFF
TGTGCCAGCAGCTTGGGAGTCACTGAAGCTTTCTTT
>TRBD2|few|18|TRBV5-1|TRBJ2-3
CASSLVWTSGGPTDTQYF
TGCGCCAGCAGCTTGGTATGGACTAGCGGGGGGCCAACAGATACGCAGTATTTT
>.|once|13|TRBV12-3/TRBV12-4|TRBJ2-2
CASGGPNTGELFF
TGTGCCAGCGGAGGGCCTAACACCGGGGAGCTGTTTTTT
>.|once|15|TRBV29-1|TRBJ2-1
CSVAGVESSYNEQFF
TGCAGCGTTGCGGGGGTTGAGAGCTCCTACAATGAGCAGTTCTTC
>.|.|15|TRBV28|TRBJ1-1
CASSLWGNTLGEAFF
TGTGCCAGCAGTTTATGGGGGAATACTTTGGGTGAAGCTTTCTTT
>TRBD2|.|19|TRBV7-8|TRBJ2-4
CASSIPSGSIVGAKNIQYF
TGTGCCAGCAGTATACCTAGCGGGAGCATAGTTGGGGCCAAAAACATTCAGTACTTC